Listed below are T cell receptor beta chains from one sample, sequenced in a study of blood T cell repertoires in COVID-19. The assay was immunoSEQ multiplex PCR, and TCRdb's table has in-frame clones only and misses some. The table shows about 400,000 clones, with about nine tenths occurring only once. Sequenced: PBMCs or T cells enriched from blood (not recorded which). These receptors were collected from a woman aged 30 to 39 who had recovered from COVID-19. Both conserved end residues are part of each CDR3.

j_gene	v_gene	CDR3aa
TRBJ1-3	TRBV28	CAWGAGRDGNTIYF
TRBJ1-2	TRBV18	CASSPTGTGGRDYGYTF
TRBJ2-3	TRBV7-9	CASSFRGADTQYF
TRBJ2-4	TRBV5-1	CASSLNGGGSLTTIQYF
TRBJ1-1	TRBV5-6	CASSPAGSMNTEAFF
TRBJ1-6	TRBV6-2/TRBV6-3	CASSYLLLDSPLHF
TRBJ1-5	TRBV7-9	CASSLMEREPQHF
TRBJ1-2	TRBV9	CASSVATVSGYTF
TRBJ2-2	TRBV24-1	CATSDFAGFGSSGRGVGELFF
TRBJ2-1	TRBV2	CASSWTGGVGGEQFF
TRBJ1-6	TRBV6-5	CASSLGQGYSPLHF
TRBJ2-2	TRBV7-2	CASSRDSWPPGELFF
TRBJ2-1	TRBV7-3	CASSSRDRDYNEQFF
TRBJ1-5	TRBV4-2	CASSQDLDRDQPQHF
TRBJ2-7	TRBV7-9	CASSLLADSYEQYF
TRBJ1-2	TRBV28	CASSLFQGQPNYGYTF
TRBJ2-1	TRBV5-4	CASSPGTGDLDEQFF
TRBJ2-1	TRBV5-1	CASSLGRLNEQFF
TRBJ1-1	TRBV5-6	CASSLFVTGRPEAFF
TRBJ2-7	TRBV6-5	CASSYGAGQVGYEQYF
TRBJ1-1	TRBV29-1	CSAFRTNRERGTEAFF
TRBJ2-1	TRBV4-3	CASSQDRLAGIYEQFF
TRBJ2-2	TRBV5-1	CASRGRELRTGELFF
TRBJ2-3	TRBV5-4	CASSLGLAGLTSTDTQYF
TRBJ2-7	TRBV5-4	CASSLAVNSYEQYF
TRBJ2-7	TRBV19	CASSIKVGVSYEQYF
TRBJ2-1	TRBV9	CASSEGTGIGEQFF
TRBJ2-5	TRBV5-6	CASSHGLAGGETQYF